The T cell receptor (beta chain) described here comes from a study of shared clonotypes between healthy human individuals. Study-level results: Naive subsets generally had larger estimated richness than memory subsets. Researchers sampled only blood; tissue repertoires likely differ.

CDR1 LNHDA and CDR2 SQIVND come from the germline V gene (reference sequence). The CDR3 covers 16 residues. Trimming cost V 3 bases and J 2 bases; bases outside gene matches: 6. Using immunoSEQ multiplex PCR, the repertoire was profiled, and TCRdb retains in-frame clones only, with some absent. The sample holds about 1 million clones, roughly 70% seen once. As concerns this clone: Its cognate antigen is unknown.

The material sequenced was memory CD4+ T cells sorted from blood. Subset given: CD45RA-negative fraction. V and J are TRBV19 and TRBJ2-3, with 9 bases fitting TRBD2. This TCR was sampled from a man aged 18 to 30 in good health. The CDR3 nucleotides read TGTGCCAGTAGTATGCAGCGGGGGGACCTCACAGATACGCAGTATTTT. Encoded protein: CASSMQRGDLTDTQYF.